These 24 T cell receptor beta chains were all obtained from the same sample, sequenced in a study of beta chain features in type 1 diabetes. Expressed TCRB transcripts were sequenced, since all the RNA that had been isolated was reverse transcribed. Profiling relied on immunoSEQ multiplex PCR, and the TCRdb table lists in-frame clones only, not all of them. The sample has around 650,000 clones, around 12% seen once; the top ten hold more than 0.1%. What these receptors recognize is not known. Study observations and caveats: Across all four CD4+ subsets, people with type 1 diabetes showed modestly shorter TCRB CDR3s.

Sequenced: naive CD4+ T cells from blood. The source is a young man with type 1 diabetes.

This clone has only a few counts. The chain links TRBV5-6 to TRBJ2-1; 11 bases align to TRBD2. CDR1 is SGHDT and CDR2 is YYEEEE in the germline V gene. Trimming removed 2 bases from V and 4 bases from J; junction bases left unmatched: 5. CDR3 size: 16 residues. The DNA for the CDR3 is TGTGCCAGCAGCTTTTTGACTAGCGGGGCATACAATGAGCAGTTCTTC. Residues: CASSFLTSGAYNEQFF.

This rearrangement joins TRBV6-5 to TRBJ2-7; no definite D call. CDR1 and CDR2 (germline): MNHEY, SVGAGI. V was clipped by 0 bases and J by 3 bases, with 9 bases between them. The CDR3 is 14 residues long. CDR3 sequence reads: CASSYSTEDYEQYF. The CDR3 DNA is TGTGCCAGCAGTTACTCGACCGAGGACTACGAGCAGTACTTC.

The gene calls are TRBV18 and TRBJ1-2, with D unclear. Deletions cut 0 bases from V and 0 bases from J, with 8 bases between. Germline V gene lookup returns CDR1 KGHSH and CDR2 LQKENI. The CDR3 spans 15 residues. CDR3 nucleotides: TGTGCCAGCTCACCACCGGTTCGGGCTAACTATGGCTACACCTTC. Residues: CASSPPVRANYGYTF.

V gene TRBV11-1 combines with J gene TRBJ2-7; D not resolved. The CDR3 loop spans 12 amino acids. The germline CDR1 and CDR2 sequences are SGHAT and FQDESV (reference sequence). V lost 5 bases, J lost 6 bases, and 11 bases lay in between. The chain's CDR3 is CASSPTLREQYF. In DNA form, the CDR3 reads TGTGCCAGCAGCCCTACCTTACGCGAGCAGTACTTC.

This rearrangement joins TRBV11-3 to TRBJ1-3; D perhaps matches TRBD1 (5 bases). This CDR3 comprises 15 residues. With 4 bases removed from V and 3 bases from J, the gap between germline ends came to 13 bases. Germline V gene data show CDR1 as SGHNT and CDR2 as YENEEA. In DNA, the CDR3 is TGTGCCAGCAGCTACCAGGGTGCGGATGGAAACACCATATATTTT. This codes for CASSYQGADGNTIYF.

This clone was observed many times. CDR3 protein: CASRHTGADQPQHF. The CDR3 nucleotides are TGCGCCAGCAGACACACAGGGGCGGATCAGCCCCAGCATTTT. This chain joins TRBV23-1 and TRBJ1-5, with TRBD1 matching over 7 bases. Being an ORF, TRBV23-1 has a function that is uncertain. The CDR3 covers 14 residues. V dropped 6 bases and J dropped 5; count of bases not matched to a gene: 7.

This clone was seen more than once but under ten times. The V gene is TRBV7-9, the J gene TRBJ2-7; 8 bases align to TRBD1. Germline CDR1 reads SEHNR; CDR2 reads FQNEAQ (reference sequence). V shed 3 bases and J 4 bases; nucleotides not matched to a gene: 5. This CDR3 is 14 amino acids long. CDR3 in amino acids: CASSFNQGAYEQYF. The CDR3 bases are TGTGCCAGCAGCTTTAACCAGGGGGCATACGAGCAGTACTTC.

The rearrangement uses TRBV28 and TRBJ1-6; weak D call: TRBD1 (6 bases). Germline V gene lookup returns CDR1 MDHEN and CDR2 SYDVKM. This CDR3 region has 13 residues. V lost 8 bases and J 8 bases, leaving 13 bases between the germline ends. The CDR3 here is CASGAGDYSPLHF. The CDR3 DNA follows: TGTGCCAGCGGGGCAGGGGATTATTCACCCCTCCACTTT. Full variable domain (missing parts from reference TRBV28 and TRBJ1-6): DVKVTQSSRYLVKRTGEKVFLECVQDMDHENMFWYRQDPGLGLRLIYFSYDVKMKEKGDIPEGYSVSREKKERFSLILESASTNQTSMYLCASGAGDYSPLHFGNGTRLTVT.

In its sample, this clone was seen a few times. The chain has TRBV4-2 and TRBJ2-1; TRBD2 matches at 10 bases. In germline, CDR1 is LGHNA, CDR2 YNFKEQ. The ends lost 5 bases at V and 8 bases at J; junction bases unmatched: 9. CDR3 length: 15 amino acids. CDR3 residues: CASSYTTSGVYEQFF. DNA for the CDR3: TGTGCCAGCAGCTACACTACTAGCGGGGTCTATGAGCAGTTCTTC.

The V gene is TRBV27, the J gene TRBJ2-4; D is ambiguous. CDR1 is MNHEY, CDR2 SMNVEV, per germline (reference sequence). The ends were cut back, 5 bases at V and 9 bases at J, with 17 bases in the middle. The length of the CDR3 is 14 residues. For the CDR3, the DNA is TGTGCCAGCAGTCCCCGGCCACCCTCGGGCATTCAGTACTTC. It translates to CASSPRPPSGIQYF.

The table lists this clone with a few counts. The V call is TRBV9, the J call TRBJ2-5; TRBD1 matches 7 bases. The CDR3 consists of 15 residues. Germline CDR1 and CDR2: SGDLS and YYNGEE. The junction had 3 bases not matched to a gene; V was cut back by 0 bases and J by 1 base. CDR3 sequence: CASSVGGQAQETQYF. CDR3 bases: TGTGCCAGCAGCGTAGGTGGACAGGCCCAAGAGACCCAGTACTTC.

This clone turned up a few times. The genes are TRBV30 and TRBJ1-3, with 9 bases fitting TRBD1. CDR1 is GTSNPN, CDR2 SVGIG, per germline (reference sequence). CDR3 size: 16 residues. Losses at the gene ends were 1 base for V and 1 base for J; bases not matched to a gene: 5. Written as DNA, the CDR3 is TGTGCCTGGAGTGCCCAAGGGACAGGGTCTGGAAACACCATATATTTT. It translates to CAWSAQGTGSGNTIYF.

V and J are TRBV4-3 and TRBJ2-7, with D perhaps matching TRBD1 (5 bases). Germline V gene lookup returns CDR1 LGHNA and CDR2 YSLEER. The germline V and J ends were trimmed by 0 bases and 7 bases, with 19 bases remaining between them. This CDR3 has 16 residues. The CDR3 DNA sequence: TGCGCCAGCAGCCAAGAACTATTGCCACCCAGGGATGAGCAGTACTTC. Its translation is CASSQELLPPRDEQYF.

The table lists this clone with a few counts. J is TRBJ2-2 and V is TRBV5-4, with 7 nucleotides matching TRBD1. The germline CDR1 and CDR2 sequences are SGHNT and YYREEE (reference sequence). The trim removed 3 bases at V and 6 bases at J, leaving 11 bases unmatched. There are 16 residues in the CDR3. CDR3 nucleotides: TGTGCCAGCAGCTGGGTATCCTCAGGGGGAGCCGGGGAGCTGTTTTTT. This sequence encodes CASSWVSSGGAGELFF.

The chain employs TRBV18 and TRBJ1-2; D unclear. V lost 2 bases to trimming and J lost 3 bases, with 10 bases between them. The CDR3 has 14 amino acids. Per germline, CDR1 KGHSH and CDR2 LQKENI. CDR3 residues: CASSPGNADYGYTF. As DNA, the CDR3 is TGTGCCAGCTCACCAGGGAACGCCGACTATGGCTACACCTTC.

This clone has more than one count but fewer than ten. The chain links TRBV30 to TRBJ2-1, with a possible D match to TRBD2 (6 bases). Germline assignment: CDR1 GTSNPN and CDR2 SVGIG (reference sequence). This CDR3 is built from 13 residues. Deletions cut 1 base from V and 7 bases from J, with 11 bases between. The CDR3 spells CAWSGGRGNEQFF. The CDR3 nucleotides are TGTGCCTGGAGTGGCGGCCGGGGGAATGAGCAGTTCTTC.

This clone was picked up a small number of times. The chain has TRBV10-3 and TRBJ2-1; 9 nucleotides line up with TRBD2. Germline V gene sequence: CDR1 ENHRY, CDR2 SYGVKD. Trimming removed 10 bases from V and 4 bases from J; junction bases left unmatched: 5. This CDR3 has 13 amino acids. CDR3 nucleotides: TGTGCCACCAGACTAGCGGTTTACAATGAGCAGTTCTTC. It encodes CATRLAVYNEQFF.

At least ten counts were recorded for this clone. The chain joins TRBV14 to TRBJ2-1; tentatively, D is TRBD1 (6 bases). V lost 4 bases and J lost 8, with 18 bases in between. The CDR3 covers 15 residues. Germline V gene data show CDR1 as SGHDN and CDR2 as FVKESK. The CDR3 spells CASSRTDSVTYEQFF. The CDR3, as DNA: TGTGCCAGCAGCCGGACGGACAGTGTAACCTATGAGCAGTTCTTC.

This clone was counted only a few times. The chain combines TRBV5-1 with TRBJ2-6; TRBD1 agrees at 10 bases. The CDR3 totals 16 residues. The ends lost 4 bases at V and 0 bases at J; junction bases unmatched: 1. Germline V gene data show CDR1 as SGHRS and CDR2 as YFSETQ. The CDR3 sequence is CASSRDRGSGANVLTF. DNA for the CDR3: TGCGCCAGCAGCCGGGACAGGGGCTCTGGGGCCAACGTCCTGACTTTC.

The chain couples TRBV9 to TRBJ1-1, with 9 positions matching TRBD1. The CDR3 loop spans 17 amino acids. V dropped 3 bases and J dropped 1; count of bases not matched to a gene: 10. CDR1 SGDLS and CDR2 YYNGEE come from the germline V gene. The CDR3 nucleotides are TGTGCCAGCAGCGCCGGGACAGGGTGGTTGAGGAACACTGAAGCTTTCTTT. Translation: CASSAGTGWLRNTEAFF.

This clone has a handful of counts. This chain connects TRBV4-2 to TRBJ1-1; TRBD1 is a possible D gene (5 bases). Germline V gene data show CDR1 as LGHNA and CDR2 as YNFKEQ. V was shortened by 0 bases and J by 11 bases, with 10 bases between the two germline ends. The CDR3 covers 12 residues. CDR3 protein: CASSQEAGMAFF. Written as DNA, the CDR3 is TGTGCCAGCAGCCAAGAGGCAGGGATGGCTTTCTTT.

The rearrangement links TRBV11-2 to TRBJ1-2; unclear D gene. The germline V and J ends were trimmed by 2 bases and 0 bases, with 10 bases remaining between them. The CDR3 length is 15 residues. Germline CDR1 is SGHAT and CDR2 is FQNNGV. The CDR3 loop reads CASSLPSGANYGYTF. CDR3 sequence (DNA): TGTGCCAGCAGCTTACCATCTGGAGCTAACTATGGCTACACCTTC.

The chain recombines TRBV28 with TRBJ1-5; possibly TRBD1 for D (6 bases). V lost 6 bases to trimming and J lost 2 bases, with 20 bases between them. CDR3 size: 17 residues. The germline CDR1 and CDR2 sequences are MDHEN and SYDVKM. The CDR3 reads CASSWTVIKGGNQPQHF. CDR3 DNA: TGTGCCAGCAGCTGGACAGTAATCAAGGGAGGCAATCAGCCCCAGCATTTT.

This clone was counted between two and nine times. This sequence joins TRBV7-2 and TRBJ2-5; D is undetermined. CDR3 length: 13 residues. Germline V CDR1 and CDR2: SGHTA, FQGNSA. The V gene lost 5 bases and the J gene lost 5 bases, with 12 bases spanning the gap. The CDR3 coding sequence is TGTGCCAGCAGCCTCGGAAAGGAGGAGACCCAGTACTTC. It codes for CASSLGKEETQYF.